Shown below are 28 T cell receptor beta chains from a single sample sequenced in a study of CD8+ T cells in alopecia areata. Reverse transcription of extracted RNA yielded cDNA, which provided the sequencing template. Sequencing was performed with immunoSEQ multiplex PCR; in TCRdb, only in-frame clones are kept and a portion is missing. Of 150,000 to 200,000 clones in the sample, approximately 57% are singletons; the top ten hold 0.85% to 1.3%. Specified treatment: oral pan-JAK inhibitor, 5-10 mg twice daily. The material sequenced was CD4+ T cells sorted from blood, taken at week 24, from a patient treated with tofacitinib. These receptors all come from a human donor with alopecia areata.

This rearrangement joins TRBV7-2 to TRBJ1-1; D is unclear. Germline V lookup: CDR1 SGHTA, CDR2 FQGNSA. The CDR3 is 14 residues long. Trimming removed 2 bases at V and 2 bases at J, with 9 bases between. The CDR3 nucleotides are TGTGCCAGCAGCTTATTAGGTCGCAACACTGAAGCTTTCTTT. Translating gives CASSLLGRNTEAFF.

The CDR3 here is CASSLGVSSYNSPLHF. The CDR3 region has the DNA TGTGCCAGCAGTTTAGGGGTGAGCTCCTATAATTCACCCCTCCACTTT. The chain is built from TRBV27 and TRBJ1-6; D not resolved. Germline assignment: CDR1 MNHEY and CDR2 SMNVEV (reference sequence). V dropped 2 bases and J dropped 0 bases, with 8 bases sitting between them. This CDR3 contains 16 residues.

The chain is built from TRBV5-1 and TRBJ2-2, with a tentative D call TRBD2 (5 bases). Trimming took off 4 bases at V and 1 base at J, with 11 bases between the two ends. Germline values: CDR1 SGHRS, CDR2 YFSETQ. The CDR3 consists of 15 residues. The CDR3 nucleotides are TGCGCCAGCAGCGCGGACGGGGTGAACACCGGGGAGCTGTTTTTT. This sequence encodes CASSADGVNTGELFF.

V and J are TRBV7-2 and TRBJ1-6; no clear D. CDR3 length: 12 residues. Germline V gene data show CDR1 as SGHTA and CDR2 as FQGNSA. V lost 0 bases and J lost 10, with 4 bases in between. The CDR3 region is CASSLARSPLHF. CDR3 in DNA: TGTGCCAGCAGCTTAGCGCGATCACCCCTCCACTTT.

This chain links TRBV29-1 with TRBJ2-3, with TRBD1 identical over 8 bases. The germline V gene encodes CDR1 SQVTM and CDR2 ANQGSEA. V shed 6 bases and J 2 bases; nucleotides not matched to a gene: 7. The CDR3 covers 14 residues. The CDR3 DNA reads TGCAGCGTCCGGACAGGGATTGTCACAGATACGCAGTATTTT. Its protein is CSVRTGIVTDTQYF.

The chain employs TRBV7-2 and TRBJ2-3; no clear D gene. The CDR3 sequence is 14 residues long. Germline V lookup: CDR1 SGHTA, CDR2 FQGNSA. V shed 1 base and J shed 2 bases, with 7 bases lying between them. The CDR3 loop is CASSLGTDTDTQYF. CDR3 nucleotides: TGTGCCAGCAGCTTAGGGACCGACACAGATACGCAGTATTTT.

The chain recombines TRBV2 with TRBJ2-1, with a tentative D call TRBD1 (6 bases). V shed 3 bases and J shed 16 bases, with 16 bases lying between them. This CDR3 region has 12 residues. The germline V gene encodes CDR1 SNHLY and CDR2 FYNNEI. The CDR3 bases are TGTGCCAGCAGTGACTGGACAGTACGCGGCTTCTTC. Amino acids: CASSDWTVRGFF.

This clone showed up just a few times. V gene TRBV12-5 combines with J gene TRBJ1-1; D might be TRBD1 (6 bases). Trimming took 2 bases from V and 2 from J, leaving 15 bases between them. Germline CDR1 reads LGHNT; CDR2 reads FRNRAP. The length of the CDR3 is 16 residues. The CDR3 sequence is CASGLRQAPNNTEAFF. CDR3 nucleotide sequence: TGTGCTAGTGGTTTGCGACAGGCACCAAACAACACTGAAGCTTTCTTT.

The chain is built from TRBV29-1 and TRBJ1-1; a possible D gene is TRBD1 (5 bases). The CDR3 contains 13 residues. Germline loops: CDR1 SQVTM, CDR2 ANQGSEA. The germline V and J ends were trimmed by 3 bases and 4 bases, with 12 bases remaining between them. The CDR3 sequence is CSVEIGQGTEAFF. The DNA for the CDR3 is TGCAGCGTTGAGATAGGTCAGGGCACTGAAGCTTTCTTT.

This clone came up a few times. This sequence joins TRBV29-1 and TRBJ2-5, with unresolved D. This CDR3 comprises 10 residues. V gave up 7 bases and J gave up 2 bases, with 5 bases separating them. The germline CDR1 and CDR2 sequences are SQVTM and ANQGSEA. The chain's CDR3 is CSGNQETQYF. CDR3 in DNA: TGCAGCGGCAATCAAGAGACCCAGTACTTC.

The V gene is TRBV29-1, the J gene TRBJ2-3, with D possibly being TRBD2 (6 bases). This CDR3 is built from 13 residues. Germline CDR1 and CDR2: SQVTM and ANQGSEA. V shed 6 bases and J shed 0 bases, with 10 bases lying between them. The CDR3 sequence: CSVEGPSTDTQYF. In nucleotides, the CDR3 is TGCAGCGTGGAGGGACCAAGCACAGATACGCAGTATTTT.

The chain joins TRBV29-1 to TRBJ2-1; weak D call: TRBD2 (5 bases). Deletions cut 3 bases from V and 3 bases from J, with 12 bases between. Germline-derived CDR1 and CDR2 are SQVTM and ANQGSEA. The CDR3 runs to 14 residues. This chain's CDR3 is CSVDAGGVYNEQFF. CDR3 sequence (DNA): TGCAGCGTTGACGCTGGAGGCGTCTACAATGAGCAGTTCTTC.

The chain has TRBV9 and TRBJ2-1, with TRBD2 identical over 7 bases. Germline trimming cut 0 bases from V and 5 bases from J; bases unmatched to any gene: 8. The CDR3 spans 16 residues. Germline values: CDR1 SGDLS, CDR2 YYNGEE. The DNA for the CDR3 is TGTGCCAGCAGCGTAGCTGTCCAGCGGGGAGACAATGAGCAGTTCTTC. Protein product: CASSVAVQRGDNEQFF.

This rearrangement joins TRBV5-4 to TRBJ1-1; D gene unclear. CDR1 is SGHNT, CDR2 YYREEE, per germline (reference sequence). The CDR3 runs to 15 residues. The V end was cut by 4 bases, the J end by 3 bases, with 16 bases between. CDR3 in amino acids: CASSRAVGIDTEAFF. CDR3 coding DNA: TGTGCCAGCAGCCGAGCCGTCGGCATAGACACTGAAGCTTTCTTT.

This chain uses TRBV1 with TRBJ2-6. TRBV1 is annotated as a pseudogene. The CDR3 runs 15 residues. This CDR3 reads CTSSLMVSGANVLTF. CDR3 nucleotide sequence: TGCACCAGCAGCCTAATGGTCTCTGGGGCCAACGTCCTGACTTTC.

The rearrangement uses TRBV11-2 and TRBJ2-1; D is unresolved. CDR1 and CDR2 from the germline V gene are SGHAT and FQNNGV. This CDR3 comprises 15 residues. The ends were cut back, 6 bases at V and 1 base at J, with 13 bases in the middle. The CDR3: CASSTNHPSYNEQFF. The CDR3, as DNA: TGTGCCAGCAGTACAAACCACCCTTCCTACAATGAGCAGTTCTTC.

This clone was observed a handful of times. The rearrangement links TRBV28 to TRBJ1-6; the D is unclear. CDR3 size: 11 residues. Germline CDR1 MDHEN, CDR2 SYDVKM. Trimming left V 7 bases short and J 14 bases short, with 12 bases between. The CDR3 protein is CASIGRGTLHF. In DNA, the CDR3 is TGTGCCAGCATCGGAAGAGGGACCCTCCACTTT.

V gene TRBV27 combines with J gene TRBJ1-6; D remains unclear. The germline CDR1 and CDR2 sequences are MNHEY and SMNVEV (reference sequence). V lost 3 bases, J lost 5 bases, and 8 bases lay in between. This CDR3 is built from 14 residues. The CDR3 loop reads CASSFLRDNSPLHF. CDR3 DNA sequence: TGTGCCAGCAGTTTTTTAAGGGATAATTCACCCCTCCACTTT.

This clone was seen a few times. This chain uses TRBV29-1 with TRBJ1-2; tentatively, D is TRBD1 (5 bases). This CDR3 spans 13 amino acids. V lost 4 bases and J lost 7, with 16 bases in between. Germline values: CDR1 SQVTM, CDR2 ANQGSEA. DNA for the CDR3: TGCAGCGTTGTTAAGGGGCCGAGGGGTGGCTACACCTTC. Protein product: CSVVKGPRGGYTF. The full variable domain, rest sourced from reference TRBV29-1 and TRBJ1-2, is SAVISQKPSRDICQRGTSLTIQCQVDSQVTMMFWYRQQPGQSLTLIATANQGSEATYESGFVIDKFPISRPNLTFSTLTVSNMSPEDSSIYLCSVVKGPRGGYTFGSGTRLTVV.

V usage is TRBV29-1 and J usage is TRBJ1-1; tentative D call: TRBD1 (5 bases). Germline lookup yields CDR1 SQVTM and CDR2 ANQGSEA. CDR3 length: 12 residues. V dropped 5 bases and J dropped 4 bases, with 11 bases sitting between them. CDR3 in amino acids: CSVYAGGTEAFF. Here the CDR3 DNA reads TGCAGCGTTTATGCCGGGGGCACTGAAGCTTTCTTT.

V and J are TRBV5-1 and TRBJ1-1; D may be TRBD1 (6 bases). The length of the CDR3 is 14 residues. Germline V lookup: CDR1 SGHRS, CDR2 YFSETQ. The ends were cut back, 0 bases at V and 1 base at J, with 7 bases in the middle. The CDR3 here is CASSLVGQNTEAFF. CDR3 coding DNA: TGCGCCAGCAGCTTGGTGGGACAGAACACTGAAGCTTTCTTT.

The rearrangement links TRBV18 to TRBJ1-2; 7 bases are shared with TRBD1. From germline, CDR1 is KGHSH and CDR2 LQKENI. V gave up 3 bases and J gave up 2 bases; unmatched junction bases: 6. The CDR3 consists of 15 residues. The CDR3 nucleotides are TGTGCCAGCTCACCGGGATTGGGACAGAACTATGGCTACACCTTC. Its translation is CASSPGLGQNYGYTF. Looking up the rest from reference TRBV18 and TRBJ1-2 gives the full variable domain: NAGVMQNPRHLVRRRGQEARLRCSPMKGHSHVYWYRQLPEEGLKFMVYLQKENIIDESGMPKERFSAEFPKEGPSILRIQQVVRGDSAAYFCASSPGLGQNYGYTFGSGTRLTVV.

This clone appeared a single time. The chain links TRBV6-1 to TRBJ2-3; D is undetermined. Between the trimmed V and J ends, which lost 8 bases and 6 bases, there was a span of 9 bases. CDR1 MNHNS and CDR2 SASEGT come from the germline V gene. The CDR3 totals 11 residues. CDR3 sequence reads: CASGAGDTQYF. Here the CDR3 DNA reads TGTGCCAGCGGCGCAGGTGATACGCAGTATTTT.

The rearrangement uses TRBV6-5 and TRBJ2-5; 7 nucleotides line up with TRBD1. Germline-derived CDR1 and CDR2 are MNHEY and SVGAGI. The CDR3 is 15 amino acids. V shed 5 bases and J 4 bases; nucleotides not matched to a gene: 10. The CDR3 spells CASSPTGSTGETQYF. CDR3 sequence (DNA): TGTGCCAGCAGTCCGACAGGGAGTACAGGAGAGACCCAGTACTTC.

This clone was seen just once. The V and J genes are TRBV30 and TRBJ1-4, with D unresolved. Between the trimmed V and J ends, which lost 8 bases and 8 bases, there was a span of 21 bases. There are 14 residues in the CDR3. CDR1 and CDR2 from the germline V gene are GTSNPN and SVGIG (reference sequence). The CDR3 loop is CASTPGSQREKLFF. In DNA, the CDR3 is TGTGCCAGTACACCGGGCTCTCAGCGGGAAAAACTGTTTTTT.

In the case of this clone: This same CDR3 is encoded by further DNA sequences in the sample. This rearrangement joins TRBV20-1 to TRBJ2-7; perhaps TRBD1 as D (5 bases). Trimming took off 1 base at V and 4 bases at J, with 5 bases between the two ends. Germline lookup yields CDR1 DFQATT and CDR2 SNEGSKA (reference sequence). This CDR3 is built from 11 residues. As DNA, the CDR3 is TGCAGTGCTAGAGCAGGGTACGAGCAGTACTTC. This codes for CSARAGYEQYF.

The chain is built from TRBV28 and TRBJ1-6; 12 bases are shared with TRBD1. The V gene end was trimmed by 6 bases and the J gene end by 9 bases; junction bases not matched to a gene: 3. The CDR3 extends over 14 amino acids. Germline CDR1 and CDR2: MDHEN and SYDVKM. DNA for the CDR3: TGTGCCAGCAGCCCGGGACAGGGGGCTTCACCCCTCCACTTT. This translates into CASSPGQGASPLHF.

This chain joins TRBV29-1 and TRBJ2-7; maybe TRBD2 (7 bases). Germline CDR1 and CDR2: SQVTM and ANQGSEA. Trimming took 4 bases from V and 3 from J, leaving 13 bases between them. The CDR3 runs 13 residues. This chain's CDR3 is CSVATRGGYEQYF. CDR3 coding DNA: TGCAGCGTTGCCACGAGGGGGGGCTACGAGCAGTACTTC.